These T cell receptor beta chains were read from a single sample in a study of blood T cell repertoires in COVID-19. Using immunoSEQ multiplex PCR, the repertoire was profiled, and TCRdb retains in-frame clones only, with some absent. Seen here are around 100,000 clones, around 87% observed once, and the top ten hold approximately 7.4%. Source material: peripheral blood. The receptors were gathered from a human donor with acute or convalescent COVID-19. The donor label of this sample is uncertain. CDR3s include the opening cysteine and the closing phenylalanine or tryptophan. A D gene is named only where the DNA matches it firmly. The size of a clone is reported for some rows only, either as once, few or many, or as a class for expanded clones.

TRBV19,once,TRBD1,TRBJ1-3,CASSTDLGDRRNF,TGTGCCAGTAGTACGGACCTCGGGGACAGAAGGAATTTT
TRBV6-5,NA,TRBD2,TRBJ2-7,CASKALRGDYEQYF,TGTGCCAGCAAGGCATTACGGGGGGACTACGAGCAGTACTTC
TRBV6-2/TRBV6-3,NA,NA,TRBJ1-1,CASSPFRTEITTEAFF,TGTGCCAGCAGTCCCTTCCGGACTGAGATTACCACTGAAGCTTTCTTT
TRBV5-8,once,NA,TRBJ1-2,CASSSQNIYGYTF,TGTGCCAGCAGTTCACAGAACATCTATGGCTACACCTTC
TRBV11-2,NA,TRBD1,TRBJ1-1,CASSNTGGLTEAFF,TGTGCCAGCAGTAACACAGGGGGTCTCACTGAAGCTTTCTTT
TRBV6-6,once,TRBD2,TRBJ2-1,CASTRTSGGNRDEQFF,TGTGCCAGCACCCGGACTAGCGGGGGGAATAGGGATGAGCAGTTCTTC
TRBV7-3,NA,NA,TRBJ1-2,CASSTRPRQGGYTF,TGTGCCAGCAGCACCCGGCCCCGACAAGGTGGCTACACCTTC
TRBV6-5,few,TRBD1,TRBJ2-1,CASSYDRGRGHNEQFF,TGTGCCAGCAGTTACGACAGGGGAAGGGGACACAATGAGCAGTTCTTC
TRBV7-3,NA,NA,TRBJ2-3,CASSYLPGTDTQYF,TGTGCCAGCAGCTACTTGCCGGGCACAGATACGCAGTATTTT
TRBV5-1,once,NA,TRBJ2-6,CASSQTGGSGANVLTF,TGCGCCAGCAGCCAAACAGGAGGGTCTGGGGCCAACGTCCTGACTTTC
TRBV2,NA,TRBD1,TRBJ2-7,CATKELTGEHEQYF,TGTGCCACCAAAGAATTGACAGGGGAGCACGAGCAGTACTTC
TRBV5-1,NA,NA,TRBJ1-2,CASSRQPSVNYGYTF,TGCGCCAGCAGTCGACAGCCCTCGGTTAACTATGGCTACACCTTC
TRBV4-2,few,TRBD1,TRBJ1-2,CASSQGQGYYGYTF,TGTGCCAGCAGCCAAGGACAGGGGTACTATGGCTACACCTTC
TRBV2,NA,TRBD1,TRBJ2-7,CASSQGQGPPYEQYF,TGTGCCAGCAGTCAAGGACAGGGGCCCCCCTACGAGCAGTACTTC
TRBV29-1,NA,NA,TRBJ2-7,CSVQHGGTANYEQYF,TGCAGCGTTCAACATGGGGGGACAGCGAACTACGAGCAGTACTTC
TRBV28,once,NA,TRBJ2-7,CASTSGGEAYEQYF,TGTGCCAGCACCTCGGGGGGCGAAGCCTACGAGCAGTACTTC
TRBV7-9,few,NA,TRBJ2-7,CASSVGTVKSYEQYF,TGTGCCAGCAGCGTGGGGACTGTCAAATCCTACGAGCAGTACTTC
TRBV3-1/TRBV3-2,once,NA,TRBJ2-1,CASSQNGPWNEQFF,TGTGCCAGCAGCCAAAATGGGCCCTGGAATGAGCAGTTCTTC
TRBV7-2,once,NA,TRBJ1-1,CASSPRQATTEAFF,TGTGCCAGCAGCCCTCGACAGGCTACCACTGAAGCTTTCTTT
TRBV7-9,NA,NA,TRBJ2-5,CASSRQVTRETQYF,TGTGCCAGCAGCCGACAGGTCACGAGGGAGACCCAGTACTTC
TRBV7-9,NA,NA,TRBJ1-5,CASSPDSFGNQPQHF,TGTGCCAGCAGCCCGGACAGTTTCGGCAATCAGCCCCAGCATTTT
TRBV3-1/TRBV3-2,NA,NA,TRBJ1-2,CASSLWTEGYGYTF,TGTGCCAGCAGCCTATGGACAGAGGGCTATGGCTACACCTTC
TRBV9,NA,TRBD2,TRBJ2-1,CASSVVAGKYNEQFF,TGTGCCAGCAGCGTAGTAGCGGGTAAATACAATGAGCAGTTCTTC
TRBV19,NA,TRBD1,TRBJ1-2,CASVKGAFYGYTF,TGTGCCAGTGTAAAGGGGGCCTTCTATGGCTACACCTTC
TRBV28,NA,TRBD1,TRBJ1-2,CASSGTAERYGYTF,TGTGCCAGCAGTGGGACAGCCGAGAGGTATGGCTACACCTTC
TRBV7-8,NA,NA,TRBJ1-1,CASSLTGGTEAFF,TGTGCCAGCAGCTTAACCGGAGGGACTGAAGCTTTCTTT
TRBV7-2,NA,TRBD1,TRBJ1-6,CASSTGTGGASPLHF,TGTGCCAGCAGCACTGGGACAGGGGGCGCTTCACCCCTCCACTTT
TRBV7-2,few,NA,TRBJ1-2,CASSLLDYGYTF,TGTGCCAGCAGCTTATTAGACTATGGCTACACCTTC
TRBV28,NA,NA,TRBJ1-4,CASKLPPPWEKLFF,TGTGCCAGCAAACTCCCTCCCCCATGGGAAAAACTGTTTTTT
TRBV30,NA,TRBD1,TRBJ2-2,CAWSVQDRGNTGELFF,TGTGCCTGGAGTGTACAGGACAGGGGGAACACCGGGGAGCTGTTTTTT
TRBV6-5,once,TRBD1,TRBJ1-2,CASESGQGSGYTF,TGTGCCAGCGAGTCGGGACAGGGCTCTGGCTACACCTTC
TRBV10-3,NA,TRBD2,TRBJ2-1,CAISESGLAGGNEQFF,TGTGCCATCAGTGAGTCGGGACTAGCGGGGGGGAATGAGCAGTTCTTC
TRBV7-9,NA,TRBD1,TRBJ1-5,CASSLDEGAYQPQHF,TGTGCCAGCAGCTTAGATGAGGGGGCTTATCAGCCCCAGCATTTT
TRBV24-1,NA,TRBD1,TRBJ2-3,CATSDFRTGRTDTQYF,TGTGCCACCAGTGATTTTCGGACAGGTCGTACAGATACGCAGTATTTT
TRBV7-3,NA,NA,TRBJ1-1,CASSLKSGSTEAFF,TGTGCCAGCAGCTTAAAGAGCGGTAGCACTGAAGCTTTCTTT
TRBV6-2/TRBV6-3,NA,NA,TRBJ2-1,CASSSLNNEQFF,TGTGCCAGCAGCTCTCTAAACAATGAGCAGTTCTTC
TRBV6-5,NA,NA,TRBJ1-1,CASIRLAEGSTEAFF,TGTGCCAGCATCCGACTGGCGGAGGGTTCAACTGAAGCTTTCTTT
TRBV28,NA,TRBD1,TRBJ1-1,CASSQIRATGGTEAFF,TGTGCCAGCAGCCAAATTAGGGCCACAGGGGGGACTGAAGCTTTCTTT
TRBV9,NA,NA,TRBJ1-2,CASSLNSHYGYTF,TGTGCCAGCAGCCTAAACTCCCACTATGGCTACACCTTC
TRBV7-2,NA,NA,TRBJ1-6,CASSQGMRVDSPLHF,TGTGCCAGCAGCCAGGGAATGAGAGTCGATTCACCCCTCCACTTT
TRBV6-5,NA,NA,TRBJ2-7,CASKEASSYEQYF,TGTGCCAGCAAGGAGGCGAGCTCCTACGAGCAGTACTTC